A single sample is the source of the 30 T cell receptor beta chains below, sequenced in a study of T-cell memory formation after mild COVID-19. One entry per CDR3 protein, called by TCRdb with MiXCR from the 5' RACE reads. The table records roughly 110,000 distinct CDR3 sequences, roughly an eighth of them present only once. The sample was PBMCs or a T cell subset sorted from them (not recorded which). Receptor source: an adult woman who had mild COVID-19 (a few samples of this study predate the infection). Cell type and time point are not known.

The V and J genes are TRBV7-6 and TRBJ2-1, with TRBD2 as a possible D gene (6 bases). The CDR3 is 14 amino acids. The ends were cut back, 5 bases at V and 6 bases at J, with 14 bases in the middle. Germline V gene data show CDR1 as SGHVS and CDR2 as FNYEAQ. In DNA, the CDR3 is TGTGCCAGCAGCGGTCGCCGGGGGTTCAATGAGCAGTTCTTC. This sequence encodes CASSGRRGFNEQFF.

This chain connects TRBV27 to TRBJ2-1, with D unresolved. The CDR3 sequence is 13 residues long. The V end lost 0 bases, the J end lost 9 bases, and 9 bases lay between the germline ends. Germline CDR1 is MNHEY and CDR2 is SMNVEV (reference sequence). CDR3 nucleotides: TGTGCCAGCAGTTTATCAGGCGCGGTTGAGCAGTTCTTC. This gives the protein CASSLSGAVEQFF.

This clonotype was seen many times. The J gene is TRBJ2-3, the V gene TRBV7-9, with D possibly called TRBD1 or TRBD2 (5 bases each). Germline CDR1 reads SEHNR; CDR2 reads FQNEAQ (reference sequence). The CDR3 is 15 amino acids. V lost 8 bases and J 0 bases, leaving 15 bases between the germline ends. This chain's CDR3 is CASATGLTSTDTQYF. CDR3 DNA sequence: TGTGCCAGCGCTACAGGACTCACTAGCACAGATACGCAGTATTTT.

CDR3 sequence: CASSSPRDRVTEAFF. The CDR3 region has the DNA TGTGCCAGCAGTTCTCCCCGGGACAGGGTTACTGAAGCTTTCTTT. The rearrangement links TRBV5-4 to TRBJ1-1; 9 positions match TRBD1. Germline CDR1 SGHNT, CDR2 YYREEE (reference sequence). J gave up 5 bases and V 5 bases, and 10 bases lay outside the gene matches. The CDR3 consists of 15 residues.

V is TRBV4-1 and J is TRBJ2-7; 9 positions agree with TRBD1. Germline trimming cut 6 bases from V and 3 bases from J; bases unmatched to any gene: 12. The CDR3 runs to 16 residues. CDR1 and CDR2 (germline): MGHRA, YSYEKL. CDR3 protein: CASSQIPGQGFYEQYF. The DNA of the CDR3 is TGCGCCAGCAGTCAAATCCCGGGACAGGGTTTCTACGAGCAGTACTTC.

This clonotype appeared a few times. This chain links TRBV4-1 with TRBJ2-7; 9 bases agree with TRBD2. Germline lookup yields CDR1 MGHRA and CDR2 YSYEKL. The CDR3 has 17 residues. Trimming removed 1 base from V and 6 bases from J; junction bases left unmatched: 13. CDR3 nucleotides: TGCGCCAGCAGCCAAGTTCAGCGGGAGGCGGTGTGGGGCGAGCAGTACTTC. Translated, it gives CASSQVQREAVWGEQYF.

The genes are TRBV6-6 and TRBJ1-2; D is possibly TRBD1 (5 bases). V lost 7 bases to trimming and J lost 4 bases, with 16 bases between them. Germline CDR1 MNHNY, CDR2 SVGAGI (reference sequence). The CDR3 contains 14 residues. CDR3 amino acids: CASTYGAFSYGYTF. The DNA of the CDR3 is TGTGCCAGCACCTACGGGGCATTTAGCTATGGCTACACCTTC.

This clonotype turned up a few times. Written as DNA, the CDR3 is TGTGCCAGCAGGCCACCGGACAGCTTCTATGGCTACACCTTC. Protein: CASRPPDSFYGYTF. The genes are TRBV7-6 and TRBJ1-2; D possibly corresponds to TRBD1 (6 bases). Trimming stripped 6 bases from V and 4 bases from J, with 15 bases between. The CDR3 loop spans 14 amino acids. Germline CDR1 SGHVS, CDR2 FNYEAQ.

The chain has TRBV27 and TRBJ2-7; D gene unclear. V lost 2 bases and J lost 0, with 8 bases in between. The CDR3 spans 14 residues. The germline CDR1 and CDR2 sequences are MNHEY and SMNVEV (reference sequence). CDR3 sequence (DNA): TGTGCCAGCAGTTTAGGACCAAACTCCTACGAGCAGTACTTC. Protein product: CASSLGPNSYEQYF.

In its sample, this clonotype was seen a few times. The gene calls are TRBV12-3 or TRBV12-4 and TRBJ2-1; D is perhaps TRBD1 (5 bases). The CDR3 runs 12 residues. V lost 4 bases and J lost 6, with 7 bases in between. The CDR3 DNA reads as TGTGCCAGCAGTTCAGGGCGCAATGAGCAGTTCTTC. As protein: CASSSGRNEQFF.

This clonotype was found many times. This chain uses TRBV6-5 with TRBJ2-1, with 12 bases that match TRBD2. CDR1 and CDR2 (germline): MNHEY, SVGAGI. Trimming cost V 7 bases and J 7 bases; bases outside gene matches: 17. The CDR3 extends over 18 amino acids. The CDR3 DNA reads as TGTGCCAGCACCTTACTAGGGCTAGCGGGAGGGCCGGGGAATGAGCAGTTCTTC. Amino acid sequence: CASTLLGLAGGPGNEQFF.

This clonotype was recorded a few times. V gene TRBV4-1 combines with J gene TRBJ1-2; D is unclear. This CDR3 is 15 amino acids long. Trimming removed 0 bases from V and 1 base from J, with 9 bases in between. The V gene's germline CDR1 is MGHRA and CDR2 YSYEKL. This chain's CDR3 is CASSQDAGLNYGYTF. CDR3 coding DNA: TGCGCCAGCAGCCAAGATGCGGGTCTTAACTATGGCTACACCTTC.

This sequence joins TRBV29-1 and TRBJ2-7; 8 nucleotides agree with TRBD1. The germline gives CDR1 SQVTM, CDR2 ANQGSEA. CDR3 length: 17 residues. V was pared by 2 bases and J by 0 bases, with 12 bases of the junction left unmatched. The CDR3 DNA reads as TGCAGCGTTGAAATCGGTCGAAAGACAGGGGACTCCTACGAGCAGTACTTC. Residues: CSVEIGRKTGDSYEQYF.

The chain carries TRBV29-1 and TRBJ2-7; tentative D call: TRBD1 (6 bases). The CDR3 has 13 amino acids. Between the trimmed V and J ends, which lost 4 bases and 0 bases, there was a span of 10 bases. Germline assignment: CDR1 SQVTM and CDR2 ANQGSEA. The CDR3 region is CSVVLTGSYEQYF. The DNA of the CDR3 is TGCAGCGTTGTATTGACAGGCTCCTACGAGCAGTACTTC.

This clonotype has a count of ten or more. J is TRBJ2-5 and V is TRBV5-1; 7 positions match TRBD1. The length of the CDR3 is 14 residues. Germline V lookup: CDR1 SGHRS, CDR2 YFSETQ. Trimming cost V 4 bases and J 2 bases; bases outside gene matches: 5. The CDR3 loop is CASSVDRAQETQYF. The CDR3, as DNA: TGCGCCAGCAGCGTTGACAGGGCACAAGAGACCCAGTACTTC.

In DNA form, the CDR3 reads TGTGCCAGCAGCTTAGCATTGGGAGAGCAGTTCTTC. Its protein is CASSLALGEQFF. The chain recombines TRBV7-9 with TRBJ2-1; D gene ambiguous. Germline CDR1 reads SEHNR; CDR2 reads FQNEAQ (reference sequence). CDR3 length: 12 amino acids. V was clipped by 0 bases and J by 10 bases, with 7 bases between them.

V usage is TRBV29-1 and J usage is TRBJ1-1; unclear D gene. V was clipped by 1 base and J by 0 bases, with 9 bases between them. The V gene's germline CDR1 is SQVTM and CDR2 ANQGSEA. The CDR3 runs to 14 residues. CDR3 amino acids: CSVEGGDLNTEAFF. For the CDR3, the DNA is TGCAGCGTTGAAGGTGGTGACTTGAACACTGAAGCTTTCTTT.

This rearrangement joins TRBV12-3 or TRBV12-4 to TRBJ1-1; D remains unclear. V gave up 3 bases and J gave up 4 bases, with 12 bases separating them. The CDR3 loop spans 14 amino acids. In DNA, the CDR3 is TGTGCCAGCAGTTTTTCGGGGTTGGGCACTGAAGCTTTCTTT. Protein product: CASSFSGLGTEAFF.

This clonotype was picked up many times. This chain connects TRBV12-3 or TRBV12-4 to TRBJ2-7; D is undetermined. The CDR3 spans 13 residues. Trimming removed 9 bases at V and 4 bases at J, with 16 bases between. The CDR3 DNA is TGTGCCAGTTGCCGAACGGAGACTTACGAGCAGTACTTC. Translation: CASCRTETYEQYF.

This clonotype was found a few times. CDR3 in DNA: TGTGCCAGCACCTACAACTTGGGCGGCTACACCTTC. Amino acid sequence: CASTYNLGGYTF. The chain joins TRBV5-4 to TRBJ1-2; D is unresolved. Germline CDR1 reads SGHNT; CDR2 reads YYREEE (reference sequence). Deletions cut 6 bases from V and 8 bases from J, with 14 bases between. CDR3 length: 12 residues.

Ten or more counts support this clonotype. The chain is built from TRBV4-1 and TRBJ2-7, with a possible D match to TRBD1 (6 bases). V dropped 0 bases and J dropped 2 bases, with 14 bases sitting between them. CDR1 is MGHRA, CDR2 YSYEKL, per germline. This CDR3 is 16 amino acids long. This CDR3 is CASSQESQGSTYEQYF. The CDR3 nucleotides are TGCGCCAGCAGCCAAGAAAGTCAGGGGAGTACCTACGAGCAGTACTTC.

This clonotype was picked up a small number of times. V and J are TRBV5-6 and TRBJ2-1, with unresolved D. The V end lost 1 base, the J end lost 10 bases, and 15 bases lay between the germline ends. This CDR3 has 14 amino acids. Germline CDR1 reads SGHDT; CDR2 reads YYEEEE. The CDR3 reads CASSLIASRNEQFF. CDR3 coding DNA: TGTGCCAGCAGCTTGATTGCCTCCCGAAACGAGCAGTTCTTC. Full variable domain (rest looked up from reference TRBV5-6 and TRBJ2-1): DAGVTQSPTHLIKTRGQQVTLRCSPKSGHDTVSWYQQALGQGPQFIFQYYEEEERQRGNFPDRFSGHQFPNYSSELNVNALLLGDSALYLCASSLIASRNEQFFGPGTRLTVL.

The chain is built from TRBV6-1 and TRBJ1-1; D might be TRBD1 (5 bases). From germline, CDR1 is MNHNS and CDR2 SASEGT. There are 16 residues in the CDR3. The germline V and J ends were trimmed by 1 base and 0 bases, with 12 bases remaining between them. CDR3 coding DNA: TGTGCCAGCAGTGAAGATTGGAGGGGAATGAACACTGAAGCTTTCTTT. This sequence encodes CASSEDWRGMNTEAFF.

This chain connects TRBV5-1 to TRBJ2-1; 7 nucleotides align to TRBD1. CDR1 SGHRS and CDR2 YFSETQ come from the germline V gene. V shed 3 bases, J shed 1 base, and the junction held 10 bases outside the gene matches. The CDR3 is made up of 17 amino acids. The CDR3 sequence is CASSSTSGTVSYNEQFF. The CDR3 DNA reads TGCGCCAGCAGCTCGACCTCCGGGACAGTATCCTACAATGAGCAGTTCTTC.

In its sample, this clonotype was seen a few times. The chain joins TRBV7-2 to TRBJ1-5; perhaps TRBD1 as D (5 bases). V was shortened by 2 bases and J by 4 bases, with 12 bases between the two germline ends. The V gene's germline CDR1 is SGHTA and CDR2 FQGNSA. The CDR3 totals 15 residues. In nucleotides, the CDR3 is TGTGCCAGCAGCTTAAGTCTGGGGGGGAATCAGCCCCAGCATTTT. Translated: CASSLSLGGNQPQHF.

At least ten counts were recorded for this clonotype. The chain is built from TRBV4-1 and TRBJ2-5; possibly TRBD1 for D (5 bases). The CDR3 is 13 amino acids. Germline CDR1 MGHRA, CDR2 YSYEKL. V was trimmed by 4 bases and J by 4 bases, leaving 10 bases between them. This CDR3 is CASSLGRGETQYF. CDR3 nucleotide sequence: TGCGCCAGCAGCCTGGGAAGGGGAGAGACCCAGTACTTC.

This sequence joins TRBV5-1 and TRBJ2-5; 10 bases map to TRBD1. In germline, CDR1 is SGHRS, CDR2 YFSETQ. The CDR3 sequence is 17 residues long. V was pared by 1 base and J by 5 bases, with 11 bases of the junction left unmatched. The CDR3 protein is CASSLRAWDRGRETQYF. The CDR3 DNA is TGCGCCAGCAGCTTGCGCGCCTGGGACAGGGGAAGGGAGACCCAGTACTTC.

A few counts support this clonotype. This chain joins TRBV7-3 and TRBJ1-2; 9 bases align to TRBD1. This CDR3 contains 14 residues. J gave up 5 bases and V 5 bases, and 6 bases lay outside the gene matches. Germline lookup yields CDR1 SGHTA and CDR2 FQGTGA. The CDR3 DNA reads TGTGCCAGCAGCCCCGGACAGGGGACTTATGGCTACACCTTC. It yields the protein CASSPGQGTYGYTF.

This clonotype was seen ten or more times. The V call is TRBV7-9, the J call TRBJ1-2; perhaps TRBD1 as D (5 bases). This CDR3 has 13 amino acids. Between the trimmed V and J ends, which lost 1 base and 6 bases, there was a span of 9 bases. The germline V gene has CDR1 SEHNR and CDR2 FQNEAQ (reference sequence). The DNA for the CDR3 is TGTGCCAGCAGCTTAGGGGGCGGCAATGGCTACACCTTC. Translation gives CASSLGGGNGYTF.

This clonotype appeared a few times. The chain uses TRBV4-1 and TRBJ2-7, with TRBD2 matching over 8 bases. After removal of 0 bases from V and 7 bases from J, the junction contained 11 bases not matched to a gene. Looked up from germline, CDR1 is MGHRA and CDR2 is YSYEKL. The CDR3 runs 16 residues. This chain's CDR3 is CASSQDLDGGAREQYF. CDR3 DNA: TGCGCCAGCAGCCAAGATCTCGACGGGGGGGCAAGAGAGCAGTACTTC.